These 30 T cell receptor beta chains were all obtained from the same sample, sequenced in a study of cytomegalovirus exposure and HLA in healthy donors. The table came from immunoSEQ multiplex PCR; TCRdb's copy has only in-frame clones and leaves some out. Of tens of thousands of clones detected, around 89% appear once; the ten largest clones hold more than 1%. The sequencing sample was made of PBMCs. These receptors were taken from a woman aged 18-29 years in good health and CMV-seronegative.

The chain recombines TRBV10-3 with TRBJ2-4; the D gene is possibly TRBD1 (6 bases). Germline V gene lookup returns CDR1 ENHRY and CDR2 SYGVKD. V shed 3 bases and J shed 7 bases, with 10 bases lying between them. The CDR3 is 13 residues long. CDR3 sequence reads: CAISEGRGNIQYF. CDR3 nucleotides: TGTGCCATCAGTGAAGGTAGGGGGAACATTCAGTACTTC.

The V gene is TRBV11-3, the J gene TRBJ2-1; 10 bases match TRBD2. The V gene end was trimmed by 5 bases and the J gene end by 7 bases; junction bases not matched to a gene: 8. CDR3 length: 15 residues. The germline CDR1 and CDR2 sequences are SGHNT and YENEEA. The DNA for the CDR3 is TGTGCCAGCAGCCCGACCGGGACTAGCGATAATGAGCAGTTCTTC. Its protein is CASSPTGTSDNEQFF.

This clone has only a few counts. This chain uses TRBV19 with TRBJ2-5; 7 bases align to TRBD2. After removal of 7 bases from V and 1 base from J, the junction contained 6 bases not matched to a gene. Germline CDR1 is LNHDA and CDR2 is SQIVND (reference sequence). The CDR3 is 14 amino acids. The CDR3, as DNA: TGTGCCAGTAAAGACCTAGCGGTCCAAGAGACCCAGTACTTC. Amino acids: CASKDLAVQETQYF. Based on the CDR3 plus reference TRBV19 and TRBJ2-5, the full variable domain is DGGITQSPKYLFRKEGQNVTLSCEQNLNHDAMYWYRQDPGQGLRLIYYSQIVNDFQKGDIAEGYSVSREKKESFPLTVTSAQKNPTAFYLCASKDLAVQETQYFGPGTRLLVL.

The chain combines TRBV19 with TRBJ1-6, with a possible D match to TRBD1 (5 bases). This CDR3 is built from 14 residues. V lost 2 bases and J lost 5, with 7 bases in between. Per germline, CDR1 LNHDA and CDR2 SQIVND (reference sequence). The CDR3, as DNA: TGTGCCAGTAGTATATCAGGGCATAATTCACCCCTCCACTTT. Translating gives CASSISGHNSPLHF.

This chain links TRBV5-6 with TRBJ2-1; D unclear. Deletions cut 0 bases from V and 8 bases from J, with 6 bases between. From germline, CDR1 is SGHDT and CDR2 YYEEEE. The CDR3 extends over 12 amino acids. DNA of the CDR3: TGTGCCAGCAGCTTGGCCGTCGATGAGCAGTTCTTC. Protein product: CASSLAVDEQFF.

V usage is TRBV18 and J usage is TRBJ2-2; 15 nucleotides agree with TRBD2. V lost 2 bases and J lost 5; bases outside the gene matches: 3. The CDR3 runs to 17 residues. Germline assignment: CDR1 KGHSH and CDR2 LQKENI. The CDR3 DNA sequence: TGTGCCAGCTCACCAACGGGACTAGCGGGAGGAACCGGGGAGCTGTTTTTT. Protein: CASSPTGLAGGTGELFF.

As to this clone: The junction shows a germline mismatch at one end, possibly a read error. The rearrangement joins TRBV27 to TRBJ1-2, with D perhaps matching TRBD1 (5 bases). The germline CDR1 and CDR2 sequences are MNHEY and SMNVEV (reference sequence). This CDR3 is built from 14 residues. CDR3 region: CASRPDSPNYGYTF. Here the CDR3 DNA reads TGTGCCAGCAGACCTGACAGTCCTAATTATGGCTACACCTTC.

V gene TRBV21-1 combines with J gene TRBJ2-7; the table's D call TRBD2 went unverified against the DNA. TRBV21-1 is classified as a pseudogene. CDR3 length: 14 amino acids. DNA of the CDR3: TGTGCCAGCAGCAATGCGCCGGGGTCCTACGAGCAGTACTTC. Protein product: CASSNAPGSYEQYF.

The rearrangement joins TRBV28 to TRBJ1-5; the D is unclear. This CDR3 comprises 20 residues. Trimming removed 1 base from V and 2 bases from J, with 24 bases in between. Looked up from germline, CDR1 is MDHEN and CDR2 is SYDVKM. The CDR3 nucleotides read TGTGCCAGCAGTTTATCGCGGTTAGGGATCGGAGGGATTGGCAATCAGCCCCAGCATTTT. It yields the protein CASSLSRLGIGGIGNQPQHF.

The V gene is TRBV28, the J gene TRBJ2-3, with D hard to call. V shed 3 bases and J shed 6 bases, with 10 bases lying between them. CDR1 and CDR2 from the germline V gene are MDHEN and SYDVKM. This CDR3 spans 13 amino acids. The CDR3 loop reads CASSLELPDTQYF. DNA of the CDR3: TGTGCCAGCAGTTTGGAGTTGCCTGATACGCAGTATTTT. The full variable domain, in which reference TRBV28 and TRBJ2-3 provide the parts outside the CDR3, is DVKVTQSSRYLVKRTGEKVFLECVQDMDHENMFWYRQDPGLGLRLIYFSYDVKMKEKGDIPEGYSVSREKKERFSLILESASTNQTSMYLCASSLELPDTQYFGPGTRLTVL.

The J gene is TRBJ2-2, the V gene TRBV23-1; TRBD2 matches 7 bases. TRBV23-1 counts as an open reading frame of uncertain function. J gave up 5 bases and V 2 bases, and 17 bases lay outside the gene matches. The CDR3 runs 19 residues. For the CDR3, the DNA is TGCGCCAGCAGTCAACCAGGGACGGGCTGCGGGAGTGGAACCGGGGAGCTGTTTTTT. It codes for CASSQPGTGCGSGTGELFF.

The V call is TRBV11-2, the J call TRBJ1-1, with TRBD1 identical over 7 bases. The CDR3 is 15 residues long. Trimming took 3 bases from V and 0 from J; bases not matched to a gene: 4. Germline values: CDR1 SGHAT, CDR2 FQNNGV. CDR3 sequence (DNA): TGTGCCAGCAGCTTTTTGACAGGGTTGAACACTGAAGCTTTCTTT. It is translated as CASSFLTGLNTEAFF.

This sequence joins TRBV28 and TRBJ1-5; no clear D gene. CDR3 length: 14 amino acids. CDR1 is MDHEN and CDR2 is SYDVKM in the germline V gene. V was clipped by 2 bases and J by 7 bases, with 12 bases between them. CDR3 in DNA: TGTGCCAGCAGTTTACGCGGGTCGCACCAGCCCCAGCATTTT. Protein product: CASSLRGSHQPQHF. Full variable domain (missing parts from reference TRBV28 and TRBJ1-5): DVKVTQSSRYLVKRTGEKVFLECVQDMDHENMFWYRQDPGLGLRLIYFSYDVKMKEKGDIPEGYSVSREKKERFSLILESASTNQTSMYLCASSLRGSHQPQHFGDGTRLSIL.

This chain connects TRBV7-2 to TRBJ2-5, with 8 bases fitting TRBD2. The CDR3 runs 14 residues. The V gene's germline CDR1 is SGHTA and CDR2 FQGNSA. After removal of 4 bases from V and 8 bases from J, the junction contained 9 bases not matched to a gene. The chain's CDR3 is CASSSLRGEDTQYF. DNA for the CDR3: TGTGCCAGCAGCTCCTTGCGGGGGGAGGATACCCAGTACTTC. The full variable domain, rest sourced from reference TRBV7-2 and TRBJ2-5, is GAGVSQSPSNKVTEKGKDVELRCDPISGHTALYWYRQSLGQGLEFLIYFQGNSAPDKSGLPSDRFSAERTGGSVSTLTIQRTQQEDSAVYLCASSSLRGEDTQYFGPGTRLLVL.

This clone was counted between two and nine times. The V call is TRBV28, the J call TRBJ1-2; D is unresolved. The V end was cut by 6 bases, the J end by 3 bases, with 5 bases between. The germline gives CDR1 MDHEN, CDR2 SYDVKM. This CDR3 region has 11 residues. The CDR3 bases are TGTGCCAGCAGCCGGTACTATGGCTACACCTTC. It specifies CASSRYYGYTF.

This chain connects TRBV30 to TRBJ2-5; TRBD2 agrees at 10 bases. There are 15 residues in the CDR3. With V trimmed by 1 base and J by 4 bases, 6 bases remained unmatched. CDR1 is GTSNPN and CDR2 is SVGIG in the germline V gene (reference sequence). This chain's CDR3 is CAWSERLAGVETQYF. CDR3 bases: TGTGCCTGGAGTGAAAGGCTAGCGGGGGTAGAGACCCAGTACTTC.

The chain employs TRBV9 and TRBJ1-4, with D possibly TRBD1 on 5 matching bases. Germline V gives CDR1 SGDLS, CDR2 YYNGEE. The V and J ends lost 3 bases and 3 bases respectively, with 15 bases between them. This CDR3 has 16 amino acids. The CDR3 loop is CASSAGNSNSNEKLFF. As DNA, the CDR3 is TGTGCCAGCAGCGCAGGGAATTCGAACTCTAATGAAAAACTGTTTTTT.

CDR3 nucleotide sequence: TGCGCCAGCAGTCCCCTGACAGTGATCTATGGCTACACCTTC. Translated, it gives CASSPLTVIYGYTF. The rearrangement uses TRBV10-1 and TRBJ1-2; a weak D match, TRBD1 (5 bases). V lost 5 bases to trimming and J lost 4 bases, with 14 bases between them. CDR3 length: 14 amino acids. The germline V gene encodes CDR1 WNHNN and CDR2 SYGVQD (reference sequence).

This chain joins TRBV5-6 and TRBJ1-5; 11 nucleotides line up with TRBD1. The CDR3 totals 15 residues. The germline V gene encodes CDR1 SGHDT and CDR2 YYEEEE. The V segment lost 4 bases and the J segment 4 bases; nucleotides outside the gene matches: 4. CDR3 coding DNA: TGTGCCAGCAGCGCCTGGGACAGGGGGAATCAGCCCCAGCATTTT. This codes for CASSAWDRGNQPQHF.

This chain uses TRBV27 with TRBJ2-7; 7 bases are shared with TRBD1. The germline V gene has CDR1 MNHEY and CDR2 SMNVEV (reference sequence). The CDR3 extends over 15 amino acids. With 2 bases clipped from V and 8 bases from J, the junction kept 12 bases outside the gene matches. In nucleotides, the CDR3 is TGTGCCAGCAGTTTAAATACAGGGGCTACTACAAAGCAGTACTTC. As protein: CASSLNTGATTKQYF.

This chain joins TRBV28 and TRBJ2-4, with D possibly TRBD2 on 6 matching bases. The CDR3 contains 15 residues. Germline values: CDR1 MDHEN, CDR2 SYDVKM. V was pared by 4 bases and J by 7 bases, with 17 bases between. CDR3: CASSSYLATVNIQYF. In DNA form, the CDR3 reads TGTGCCAGCAGTTCGTACCTAGCGACCGTCAACATTCAGTACTTC.

This sequence joins TRBV15 and TRBJ2-3; 8 nucleotides agree with TRBD1. With V trimmed by 1 base and J by 0 bases, 6 bases remained unmatched. The CDR3 is made up of 17 amino acids. The germline V gene encodes CDR1 LNHNV and CDR2 YYDKDF (reference sequence). CDR3 region: CATSRGTGTGSTDTQYF. The CDR3 bases are TGTGCCACCAGCAGAGGGACCGGGACAGGAAGCACAGATACGCAGTATTTT.

This sequence joins TRBV20-1 and TRBJ2-1; no clear D gene. Germline CDR1 is DFQATT and CDR2 is SNEGSKA (reference sequence). Trimming took off 2 bases at V and 4 bases at J, with 3 bases between the two ends. CDR3 length: 11 amino acids. The CDR3, as DNA: TGCAGTGCTAGATCTTACAATGAGCAGTTCTTC. This gives the protein CSARSYNEQFF.

The rearrangement joins TRBV7-9 to TRBJ2-2; the match to TRBD2 covers 8 bases. CDR3 length equals 13 residues. Per germline, CDR1 SEHNR and CDR2 FQNEAQ (reference sequence). The J segment lost 6 bases and the V segment lost 5 bases, leaving 2 bases of the junction unmatched. DNA of the CDR3: TGTGCCAGCAGCCCGGGGGGGGCCGGGGAGCTGTTTTTT. This gives the protein CASSPGGAGELFF.

The J gene is TRBJ2-2, the V gene TRBV29-1, with 8 positions matching TRBD1. CDR1 and CDR2 from the germline V gene are SQVTM and ANQGSEA. The CDR3 totals 13 residues. With V trimmed by 5 bases and J by 6 bases, 5 bases remained unmatched. The CDR3 here is CSVRGRGPGELFF. The CDR3 nucleotides are TGCAGCGTTCGAGGCAGGGGGCCCGGGGAGCTGTTTTTT.

V gene TRBV11-1 combines with J gene TRBJ1-1; D is unclear. Per the germline V gene, CDR1 is SGHAT and CDR2 is FQDESV (reference sequence). The germline V and J ends were trimmed by 4 bases and 2 bases, with 8 bases remaining between them. CDR3 length equals 13 residues. CDR3 in DNA: TGTGCCAGCAGCTCCTTTTCCAACACTGAAGCTTTCTTT. Translation gives CASSSFSNTEAFF.

This sequence joins TRBV30 and TRBJ2-7, with D maybe TRBD1 (6 bases). V lost 0 bases to trimming and J lost 5 bases, with 17 bases between them. Per the germline V gene, CDR1 is GTSNPN and CDR2 is SVGIG (reference sequence). The CDR3 consists of 15 residues. CDR3 sequence: CAWSVRFGTGHEQYF. CDR3 sequence (DNA): TGTGCCTGGAGTGTACGGTTCGGAACAGGGCACGAGCAGTACTTC.

The chain recombines TRBV5-4 with TRBJ2-7; TRBD2 is a possible D gene (7 bases). V was shortened by 1 base and J by 4 bases, with 9 bases between the two germline ends. The CDR3 sequence is 13 residues long. Germline V gives CDR1 SGHNT, CDR2 YYREEE (reference sequence). CDR3 DNA: TGTGCCAGCAGCTTGCGGGGGGCGTACGAGCAGTACTTC. As protein: CASSLRGAYEQYF. Full variable domain (rest looked up from reference TRBV5-4 and TRBJ2-7): ETGVTQSPTHLIKTRGQQVTLRCSSQSGHNTVSWYQQALGQGPQFIFQYYREEENGRGNFPPRFSGLQFPNYSSELNVNALELDDSALYLCASSLRGAYEQYFGPGTRLTVT.

This clone is a singleton in its sample. This chain uses TRBV5-1 with TRBJ1-4; D perhaps matches TRBD1 (5 bases). Germline V CDR1 and CDR2: SGHRS, YFSETQ. This CDR3 spans 12 amino acids. V dropped 0 bases and J dropped 15 bases, with 12 bases sitting between them. CDR3 sequence: CASSLDGGVLFF. The CDR3 nucleotides read TGCGCCAGCAGCTTGGATGGGGGGGTGTTGTTTTTT. Complete variable domain (other parts from reference TRBV5-1 and TRBJ1-4): KAGVTQTPRYLIKTRGQQVTLSCSPISGHRSVSWYQQTPGQGLQFLFEYFSETQRNKGNFPGRFSGRQFSNSRSEMNVSTLELGDSALYLCASSLDGGVLFFGSGTQLSVL.

The rearrangement uses TRBV7-9 and TRBJ1-2, with a tentative D call TRBD1 (6 bases). The CDR3 consists of 16 residues. CDR1 is SEHNR, CDR2 FQNEAQ, per germline (reference sequence). Trimming pared 1 base from V and 5 bases from J, leaving 17 bases between. The CDR3 here is CASSLVSGATGYGYTF. In DNA, the CDR3 is TGTGCCAGCAGCTTAGTTTCAGGGGCCACCGGGTATGGCTACACCTTC.